This entry is about one T cell receptor (beta chain). CDR1 and CDR2 (germline): MGHRA, YSYEKL. V was cut by 3 bases and J by 2 bases, with 11 bases left in between. CDR3 length: 15 amino acids. These data belong to a study of somatic mutations in cytotoxic T cells in rheumatoid arthritis. Authors' analysis steps: When patient CD8+ clones larger than 1% were compared with published virus-specific TCRB sequences, few matched. The table came from immunoSEQ multiplex PCR; TCRdb's copy has only in-frame clones and leaves some out. The V and J calls and clone size are taken from that table; D and trimming were inferred from the DNA. The sample gives 15,000 to 20,000 clones, over 80% of which show up once; roughly 9.8% is in the top ten.

The chain joins TRBV4-1 to TRBJ2-1; no firm D call. This TCR was recovered from a man younger than 35 with rheumatoid arthritis. Sequencing was carried out using CD8+ T cells sorted from blood. CDR3 loop: CASSHLVETYNEQFF. The CDR3 DNA follows: TGCGCCAGCAGCCACCTAGTTGAGACCTACAATGAGCAGTTCTTC.